Listed here are 26 T cell receptor beta chains from one sample, sequenced in a study of a mutant IDH1 vaccine in newly diagnosed glioma. Using immunoSEQ multiplex PCR, the repertoire was profiled, and TCRdb retains in-frame clones only, with some absent. The data contain 24,000 or so clones, roughly 84% of them singletons. For these receptors, no antigen is known. Time point indicated: week 47, end of study. Vaccination used 300 ug of mutant IDH1 20-mer peptide per dose, with topical imiquimod. Sequencing was performed on PBMCs, taken from a glioma patient whose treatment included an IDH1 peptide vaccine. These receptors came from a man aged 40-49 years with glioma.

The chain couples TRBV4-1 to TRBJ2-1, with 10 bases aligning to TRBD2. The germline V gene encodes CDR1 MGHRA and CDR2 YSYEKL. This CDR3 has 17 residues. V lost 5 bases to trimming and J lost 2 bases; unmatched junction nucleotides: 9. Here the CDR3 reads CASSLAGGWGTYNEQFF. The DNA for the CDR3 is TGCGCCAGCAGCTTAGCGGGAGGCTGGGGAACCTACAATGAGCAGTTCTTC.

This clone turned up a few times. The chain combines TRBV18 with TRBJ1-4, with D uncertain. The germline gives CDR1 KGHSH, CDR2 LQKENI. Deletions cut 1 base from V and 5 bases from J, with 5 bases between. The CDR3 is 13 residues long. The CDR3 DNA reads TGTGCCAGCTCACCACGGATGAATGAAAAACTGTTTTTT. This translates into CASSPRMNEKLFF. Drawing the rest from reference TRBV18 and TRBJ1-4, the complete variable domain is NAGVMQNPRHLVRRRGQEARLRCSPMKGHSHVYWYRQLPEEGLKFMVYLQKENIIDESGMPKERFSAEFPKEGPSILRIQQVVRGDSAAYFCASSPRMNEKLFFGSGTQLSVL.

There are a few counts of this clone. The chain couples TRBV28 to TRBJ1-2; unclear D gene. The CDR3 is made up of 11 amino acids. CDR1 and CDR2 (germline): MDHEN, SYDVKM. The germline V and J ends were trimmed by 4 bases and 8 bases, with 8 bases remaining between them. CDR3 nucleotides: TGTGCCAGCAGTTCTACCCTAGGCTACACCTTC. This codes for CASSSTLGYTF.

This chain uses TRBV5-6 with TRBJ1-4; 10 positions agree with TRBD1. The CDR3 is 14 residues long. V lost 4 bases to trimming and J lost 8 bases; unmatched junction nucleotides: 5. In germline, CDR1 is SGHDT, CDR2 YYEEEE. CDR3 DNA: TGTGCCAGCAGCGGGACAGGGGTGGGAGAAAAACTGTTTTTT. This codes for CASSGTGVGEKLFF.

The chain couples TRBV20-1 to TRBJ2-7; D is unclear. The CDR3 spans 11 residues. In germline, CDR1 is DFQATT, CDR2 SNEGSKA (reference sequence). The V gene lost 6 bases and the J gene lost 7 bases, with 13 bases spanning the gap. The CDR3 coding sequence is TGCAGTGCCCGATACGTAGGGGAGCAGTACTTC. Translating it yields CSARYVGEQYF.

This chain joins TRBV18 and TRBJ1-4, with TRBD1 identical over 7 bases. V was pared by 8 bases and J by 0 bases, with 6 bases of the junction left unmatched. Germline CDR1 KGHSH, CDR2 LQKENI. The CDR3 has 15 amino acids. The DNA for the CDR3 is TGTGCCAGCAAGGGACAGCCATCAACTAATGAAAAACTGTTTTTT. Translated: CASKGQPSTNEKLFF.

The chain couples TRBV7-2 to TRBJ1-3; 9 bases fit TRBD1. CDR1 and CDR2 from the germline V gene are SGHTA and FQGNSA. There are 13 residues in the CDR3. J was trimmed by 11 bases and V by 1 base; bases with no gene match: 3. CDR3 in amino acids: CASSLVRQGAIYF. CDR3 coding DNA: TGTGCCAGCAGCTTAGTCCGACAGGGGGCCATATATTTT. The complete variable domain, with remaining parts taken from reference TRBV7-2 and TRBJ1-3, reads GAGVSQSPSNKVTEKGKDVELRCDPISGHTALYWYRQSLGQGLEFLIYFQGNSAPDKSGLPSDRFSAERTGGSVSTLTIQRTQQEDSAVYLCASSLVRQGAIYFGEGSWLTVV.

The chain couples TRBV10-3 to TRBJ2-1, with 14 nucleotides matching TRBD2. CDR3 length: 19 residues. Trimming cost V 5 bases and J 0 bases; bases outside gene matches: 9. Germline V gene lookup returns CDR1 ENHRY and CDR2 SYGVKD. CDR3 in DNA: TGTGCCATCAGTCGGAAGACTAGCGGGAGGGAGAGCTCCTACAATGAGCAGTTCTTC. Protein product: CAISRKTSGRESSYNEQFF.

The rearrangement links TRBV14 to TRBJ2-3; D is perhaps TRBD1 or TRBD2 (5 bases each). CDR3 length: 16 residues. The V end lost 2 bases, the J end lost 2 bases, and 14 bases lay between the germline ends. The germline CDR1 and CDR2 sequences are SGHDN and FVKESK. CDR3 coding DNA: TGTGCCAGCAGCCAATTCCGGGACCCCGCCACAGATACGCAGTATTTT. This translates into CASSQFRDPATDTQYF.

The V gene is TRBV27, the J gene TRBJ1-5; TRBD1 agrees at 7 bases. With 5 bases clipped from V and 2 bases from J, the junction kept 6 bases outside the gene matches. The length of the CDR3 is 15 residues. In germline, CDR1 is MNHEY, CDR2 SMNVEV (reference sequence). The CDR3 here is CASSGDRARNQPQHF. CDR3 DNA: TGTGCCAGCAGTGGGGACAGAGCCCGCAATCAGCCCCAGCATTTT.

CDR3 sequence reads: CASSLGGLNTEAFF. CDR3 coding DNA: TGTGCCAGCAGCTTAGGCGGACTGAACACTGAAGCTTTCTTT. J is TRBJ1-1 and V is TRBV7-2; D is undetermined. The V end was cut by 1 base, the J end by 0 bases, with 6 bases between. Germline-derived CDR1 and CDR2 are SGHTA and FQGNSA. The CDR3 length is 14 residues.

The chain couples TRBV7-8 to TRBJ2-4, with D possibly TRBD1 on 6 matching bases. The CDR3 runs to 19 residues. Germline CDR1 reads SGHVS; CDR2 reads FQNEAQ. The ends were cut back, 0 bases at V and 0 bases at J, with 18 bases in the middle. The CDR3 sequence is CASSLAPKLTGLAKNIQYF. For the CDR3, the DNA is TGTGCCAGCAGCTTAGCCCCTAAGCTGACAGGACTAGCCAAAAACATTCAGTACTTC.

The chain links TRBV28 to TRBJ2-2; 12 positions match TRBD2. Germline V gene lookup returns CDR1 MDHEN and CDR2 SYDVKM. V shed 0 bases and J 6 bases; nucleotides not matched to a gene: 5. The CDR3 is made up of 17 amino acids. CDR3 amino acids: CASSLWGLAGGPGELFF. CDR3 nucleotide sequence: TGTGCCAGCAGTTTATGGGGTCTAGCGGGAGGGCCCGGGGAGCTGTTTTTT. Full variable domain (outside the CDR3, taken from reference TRBV28 and TRBJ2-2): DVKVTQSSRYLVKRTGEKVFLECVQDMDHENMFWYRQDPGLGLRLIYFSYDVKMKEKGDIPEGYSVSREKKERFSLILESASTNQTSMYLCASSLWGLAGGPGELFFGEGSRLTVL.

The chain is built from TRBV7-8 and TRBJ1-1; D gene unclear. The CDR3 consists of 13 residues. CDR1 is SGHVS and CDR2 is FQNEAQ in the germline V gene. V shed 3 bases and J shed 5 bases, with 10 bases lying between them. The CDR3 sequence is CASSFEGYTEAFF. The CDR3 DNA follows: TGTGCCAGCAGCTTTGAAGGTTATACTGAAGCTTTCTTT.

This rearrangement joins TRBV6-5 to TRBJ1-6, with D hard to call. Germline V CDR1 and CDR2: MNHEY, SVGAGI. Trimming shortened V by 4 bases and J by 8 bases, and 12 bases separated the two germline ends. There are 14 residues in the CDR3. The CDR3 nucleotides read TGTGCCAGCAGTTCGTCGGGCCTAGATTCACCCCTCCACTTT. Translation gives CASSSSGLDSPLHF.

The CDR3: CASSPGLTGGGGYTF. CDR3 sequence (DNA): TGTGCCAGCTCACCTGGCCTCACAGGGGGCGGAGGCTACACCTTC. V usage is TRBV18 and J usage is TRBJ1-2, with TRBD1 matching 9 bases. Per germline, CDR1 KGHSH and CDR2 LQKENI. V shed 3 bases and J 8 bases; nucleotides not matched to a gene: 10. The CDR3 runs 15 residues.

This rearrangement joins TRBV2 to TRBJ2-7; possibly TRBD1 or TRBD2 for D (5 bases each). From germline, CDR1 is SNHLY and CDR2 FYNNEI. V lost 0 bases, J lost 6 bases, and 21 bases lay in between. The CDR3 totals 17 residues. CDR3 nucleotides: TGTGCCAGCAGTGAAGCGTCATTGCTTGGGGGAGCCTTCGAGCAGTACTTC. It encodes CASSEASLLGGAFEQYF.

For the CDR3, the DNA is TGTGCCAGCAGTCTCGGGACTAGCGGATACAATGAGCAGTTCTTC. The encoded protein is CASSLGTSGYNEQFF. The chain carries TRBV28 and TRBJ2-1, with 11 bases aligning to TRBD2. The CDR3 is 15 amino acids. The V gene's germline CDR1 is MDHEN and CDR2 SYDVKM. Trimming cost V 5 bases and J 4 bases; bases outside gene matches: 4.

The rearrangement links TRBV2 to TRBJ2-1; 10 bases line up with TRBD2. The J segment lost 4 bases and the V segment lost 6 bases, leaving 3 bases of the junction unmatched. The CDR3 loop spans 14 amino acids. CDR1 is SNHLY, CDR2 FYNNEI, per germline. CDR3 region: CASRELAGYNEQFF. In nucleotides, the CDR3 is TGTGCCAGCAGGGAACTAGCGGGATACAATGAGCAGTTCTTC. The whole variable domain, remainder taken from reference TRBV2 and TRBJ2-1, is EPEVTQTPSHQVTQMGQEVILRCVPISNHLYFYWYRQILGQKVEFLVSFYNNEISEKSEIFDDQFSVERPDGSNFTLKIRSTKLEDSAMYFCASRELAGYNEQFFGPGTRLTVL.

CDR3 nucleotide sequence: TGTGCCACCGTCACCGGGGAGCTGTTTTTT. Translation: CATVTGELFF. The J gene is TRBJ2-2, the V gene TRBV27; D ambiguous. Germline lookup yields CDR1 MNHEY and CDR2 SMNVEV (reference sequence). The V and J ends lost 10 bases and 4 bases respectively, with 4 bases between them. The CDR3 is 10 residues long.

The rearrangement links TRBV7-8 to TRBJ2-2, with a possible D match to TRBD1 (6 bases). The CDR3 is made up of 15 amino acids. CDR1 SGHVS and CDR2 FQNEAQ come from the germline V gene. V shed 4 bases and J shed 6 bases, with 15 bases lying between them. This chain's CDR3 is CASSSNRERAGELFF. CDR3 DNA: TGTGCCAGCAGCTCCAACAGGGAAAGGGCCGGGGAGCTGTTTTTT.

V gene TRBV19 combines with J gene TRBJ1-3; no reliable D call. The CDR3 covers 15 residues. With 6 bases removed from V and 0 bases from J, the gap between germline ends came to 12 bases. In germline, CDR1 is LNHDA, CDR2 SQIVND (reference sequence). CDR3 nucleotide sequence: TGTGCCAGTAGCCGTTTAACGAACTCTGGAAACACCATATATTTT. The encoded protein is CASSRLTNSGNTIYF.

The gene calls are TRBV18 and TRBJ1-1; 8 nucleotides match TRBD1. The CDR3 runs to 16 residues. V was pared by 3 bases and J by 3 bases, with 9 bases of the junction left unmatched. The V gene's germline CDR1 is KGHSH and CDR2 LQKENI. The CDR3 sequence: CASSPPGGAVDTEAFF. In nucleotides, the CDR3 is TGTGCCAGCTCACCCCCAGGGGGCGCAGTAGACACTGAAGCTTTCTTT.

This clone has just a few counts. CDR3 loop: CASSQVDRGGSNEQFF. CDR3 DNA sequence: TGCGCCAGCAGCCAAGTAGACAGGGGAGGAAGTAATGAGCAGTTCTTC. V and J are TRBV4-3 and TRBJ2-1, with 8 bases matching TRBD1. Germline CDR1 is LGHNA and CDR2 is YSLEER. V was pared by 1 base and J by 7 bases, with 9 bases of the junction left unmatched. CDR3 size: 16 residues.

This chain joins TRBV4-1 and TRBJ2-7; 8 bases line up with TRBD1. V lost 6 bases, J lost 4 bases, and 11 bases stayed unmatched. The CDR3 is 15 residues long. CDR1 and CDR2 from the germline V gene are MGHRA and YSYEKL. The CDR3 loop is CASRQQGVSLYEQYF. The CDR3 bases are TGCGCCAGCAGACAACAGGGGGTGTCTCTATACGAGCAGTACTTC.

The V gene is TRBV10-3, the J gene TRBJ2-7; the D gene is possibly TRBD1 (6 bases). Trimming left V 10 bases short and J 7 bases short, with 17 bases between. CDR1 and CDR2 (germline): ENHRY, SYGVKD. The CDR3 contains 12 residues. This CDR3 reads CANREEIGEQYF. The CDR3 DNA reads as TGTGCCAACAGGGAAGAAATAGGGGAGCAGTACTTC.